This T cell receptor (beta chain) appears in the sequencing data of a study of shared clonotypes between healthy human individuals (dated by TCRdb to 2018 to 2020). In terms of the full investigation: The cohort included three men and a couple of women between 18 and 49 years of age. Per donor, three plates each were used for CD4 naive and CD4 memory, two for CD8 naive, and one for CD8 memory. To estimate repertoire size and how much clonotypes are shared between individuals, the study performed deep sequencing of blood TCR repertoires from about 5 healthy adults. Different laboratories and diverse techniques were used to prepare libraries and sequence TCR repertoires, to increase sequencing depth and limit assay-specific biases. Each donor's leukapheresis produced roughly between roughly 0.85 and 9.5 billion PBMCs. Results and caveats for the whole study, not just this receptor: Based on pairwise subsampling, the degree of clonotype sharing among donors was expected to be affected by sequencing depth. Higher generation probabilities were observed for clonotypes shared by all four sorted-subset donors than for non-shared clonotypes. Sampling was limited to blood, and TCR repertoires in tissue likely differ from TCR repertoires in blood. Incomplete sequencing was indicated by rarefaction of sorted-subset datasets, despite the large sequencing depth. The genetic and exposure-history diversity represented was limited by the small number of donors. Larger estimated clonotype richness was generally found for naive subsets than for memory subsets. Across a few donors, around 5% of naive CD4, roughly 3.8% of naive CD8, about 2.3% of memory CD4, and 0.4% of memory CD8 clonotypes were shared.

For the CD8 naive samples, CD45RO-negative cells were positively selected for CCR7, yielding a CD45RA+CCR7+ population from which TemRA cells were excluded. The donors were healthy, HIV-negative adults who had no recently reported acute infections or vaccinations. Every donor was a Caucasian adult residing in Nashville, Tennessee, USA. After blood collection by leukapheresis, PBMCs were isolated using Ficoll-Histopaque density gradient centrifugation and then cryopreserved in the vapor phase of liquid nitrogen. Analytical flow cytometry was used to check the purity and quantity of every magnetically sorted T cell population. Genomic DNA was isolated from every sorted fraction and measured by UV absorbance on a Nanodrop 2000c. Points on this clone: It lacks a known antigen. Base qualities were left out, and no much larger clone turns up one base away.

Using the deep immunoSEQ assay, multiplex PCR amplified TCR CDR3 regions from genomic DNA. Genomic DNA extracted from each cell subset was distributed evenly over all wells of several immunoSEQ 96-well plates, and each plate served as one replicate. For sorted subsets, about 200 ng genomic DNA, equal to tens of thousands of T cell genomes, was loaded into each replicate PCR. Purified libraries were measured with a Qubit 3.0 fluorometer, size-checked on a Bioanalyzer 2100, and measured again with the KAPA Library Quantification kit. Every immunoSEQ 96-well plate was sequenced on a separate single-read 150-cycle Illumina NextSeq 550 flow cell. The paper's processing steps were these. Because the immunoSEQ output included only junctional sequences and no quality scores, the filtering could not be the same as the filtering used for full-length reads. Sequences were annotated with PyIR, a Python wrapper for IgBLAST v1.9, and V/J genes and CDR3 were assigned using IMGT germline references. Any read was removed if the V/J assignment was weak (E-value above 1e-6), the CDR3 was missing, or the read contained stop codons, out-of-frame junctions, or ambiguous translated residues. V3J clonotypes were defined by identical inferred V gene, J gene, and CDR3 amino acid sequence. To compute the percentage overlap between repertoires, the number of shared unique clonotypes was divided by the size of the smaller repertoire. Repertoire richness was assessed with RTK rarefaction, the Chao1 estimator, and Recon v2.1 estimates of unobserved clonotypes. Generation probabilities were computed with OLGA for all TCRbeta clonotypes obtained by the gDNA method from several donors. This immuneACCESS table, as held by TCRdb, lists in-frame sequences with V and J called but not all clones. Of the missing ones, under half trace to an unresolved V gene in checked studies; the others have no known cause. V and J calls and clone size are copied from that table; D and trimming were computed from the DNA. This sample lists approximately 810,000 clones; roughly 92% were detected once. 24% of the sample goes to the ten largest clones.

V ends up 2 bases short and J 7 bases short, with an unmatched junction base count of 3. CDR1 and CDR2 are read off the germline V gene (reference sequence) as MNHEY and SMNVEV. The CDR3 measures 13 amino acids from cysteine to phenylalanine. Kept here is only the CDR3 DNA, which spans 39 bases and is read in frame from base 1. Material for sequencing was naive CD8+ T cells sorted from blood. This sample's cell subset or site label indicates: CD45RA+CCR7+. The rearranged segments are TRBV27 and TRBJ1-2; 8 middle bases align to TRBD1. The source of this sequence is a young man in good health. The CDR3 in this case is CASSLAGGSGYTF. The bases read TGTGCCAGCAGTTTAGCAGGGGGCAGTGGCTACACCTTC.